This paragraph reports one TCR beta chain. The data originate from a study of shared clonotypes between healthy human individuals. The data were produced by immunoSEQ multiplex PCR, yet TCRdb's version contains in-frame clones alone and is incomplete. The sample holds roughly 1,100,000 clones, approximately 72% seen once. V gave up 2 bases and J gave up 1 base; unmatched junction bases: 5. The germline V gene encodes CDR1 SGHTA and CDR2 FQGNSA. This CDR3 comprises 16 residues. Sequenced: memory CD4+ T cells sorted from blood. Subset reported: CD45RA-negative fraction. This sequence originates from a man between 18 and 29 years old in good health. The chain has TRBV7-2 and TRBJ2-3, with 8 bases aligning to TRBD2. CDR3 coding DNA: TGTGCCAGCAGCTTATCGGCGGGGGGTGGCACAGATACGCAGTATTTT. It is translated as CASSLSAGGGTDTQYF.